The present T cell receptor (beta chain) was sequenced within a study of blood T cells in healthy people across ages. Study observations and caveats: Whereas aged donors had fewer naive CD4+ cells, long-lived donors had more of them and higher diversity.

The use of a sample-barcoded 5' primer and a J-beta primer mix characterized a second PCR of roughly 6 to 12 cycles. MiXCR was run by TCRdb on the 5' RACE reads, yielding one entry per CDR3 protein. The data show under 1,000,000 distinct CDR3 sequences, 46% seen once. As to this clonotype: Antigen specificity is unknown.

There were at least 5 micrograms of total RNA extracted from every sample. The CDR3 has 12 residues. CDR1 is MNHNY, CDR2 SVGAGI, per germline (reference sequence). The germline V and J ends were trimmed by 7 bases and 8 bases, with 14 bases remaining between them. The sequence came from a man of 80 years or more in good health. This chain uses TRBV6-6 with TRBJ1-2; D call uncertain. The sequencing input was blood. Here the CDR3 reads CASNDAAVGYTF. The CDR3 region has the DNA TGTGCCAGCAACGATGCGGCGGTGGGCTACACCTTC.